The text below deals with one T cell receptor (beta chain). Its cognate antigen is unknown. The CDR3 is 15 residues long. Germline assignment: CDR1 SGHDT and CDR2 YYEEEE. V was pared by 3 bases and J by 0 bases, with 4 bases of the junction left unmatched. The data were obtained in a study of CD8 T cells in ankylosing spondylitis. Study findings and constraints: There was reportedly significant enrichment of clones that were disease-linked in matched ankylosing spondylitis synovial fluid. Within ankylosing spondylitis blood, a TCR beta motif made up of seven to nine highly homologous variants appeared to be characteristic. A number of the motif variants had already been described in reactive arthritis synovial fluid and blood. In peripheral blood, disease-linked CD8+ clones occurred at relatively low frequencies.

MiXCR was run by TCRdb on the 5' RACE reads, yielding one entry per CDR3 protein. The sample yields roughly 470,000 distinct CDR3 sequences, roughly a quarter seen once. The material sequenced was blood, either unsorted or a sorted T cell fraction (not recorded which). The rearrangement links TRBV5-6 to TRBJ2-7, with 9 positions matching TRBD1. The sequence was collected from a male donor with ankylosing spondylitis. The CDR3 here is CASSSMTGGSYEQYV. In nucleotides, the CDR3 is TGTGCCAGCAGCTCGATGACAGGGGGCTCCTACGAGCAGTACGTC.